This passage covers 26 T cell receptor beta chains from one sample sequenced in a study of CXCR3-negative and CXCR3-positive naive CD8 T cells (dated by TCRdb to the late 2010s). Instrument on record: NextSeq 550. The Human TCR Profiling Kit (MiLaboratory) was used to make UMI-labeled 5' RACE TRB cDNA libraries. TCRdb reprocessed the reads into one record per CDR3 protein sequence, lacking DNA. The sample table gives over 40,000 distinct CDR3 sequences. The leading ten clones occupy around 1.9% of the sample. Sample: naive CXCR3- CD8+ T cells from blood. This specimen's cell subset or site label, interpreted: CD45RO-CCR7+CD27+CD95- naive CD8+ T cells lacking CXCR3 (TNR3-). The receptors come from a human donor in good health. Some clones in this sample may be carry-over from other donors' samples.

The chain combines TRBV12-3 or TRBV12-4 with TRBJ1-5; TCRdb calls TRBD1, which cannot be checked without DNA. The CDR3 is 11 residues long. The CDR3: CASSRGQPQHF.

The chain is built from TRBV29-1 and TRBJ2-3; the D gene TCRdb calls, TRBD2, cannot be checked with no DNA. The CDR3 sequence is 15 residues long. Germline V gene data show CDR1 as SQVTM and CDR2 as ANQGSEA. The CDR3 sequence: CSVLPSPIKGDTQYF.

The gene calls are TRBV7-2 and TRBJ2-3; TCRdb reports TRBD2, a call that lacks DNA to check it against. The CDR3 is 18 amino acids. Germline V gene data show CDR1 as SGHTA and CDR2 as FQGNSA. CDR3: CASSLAGTSGGRTDTQYF.

This rearrangement joins TRBV29-1 to TRBJ2-2; TCRdb selects TRBD1, and the lack of DNA leaves this call unchecked. The germline V gene encodes CDR1 SQVTM and CDR2 ANQGSEA. The CDR3 is 15 residues long. CDR3 in amino acids: CSVEERETGDGELFF.

This chain joins TRBV6-9 and TRBJ2-3; TCRdb's D gene call, TRBD1, goes unchecked for lack of DNA. This CDR3 has 15 amino acids. CDR1 is MNHGY, CDR2 SVAAGI, per germline. CDR3: CASRPDRLRTDTQYF.

This chain links TRBV6-2 or TRBV6-3 with TRBJ2-1; TCRdb picks TRBD2, but there is no DNA to check that call. Germline lookup yields CDR1 MNHEY and CDR2 SVGEGT. The CDR3 is 17 residues long. CDR3 protein: CASSYYNLAVSYNEQFF.

J is TRBJ1-5 and V is TRBV20-1. The CDR3 consists of 15 residues. The germline CDR1 and CDR2 sequences are DFQATT and SNEGSKA (reference sequence). The CDR3: CSARRRGTPNQPQHF.

The chain employs TRBV9 and TRBJ2-5; the D call from TCRdb, TRBD1, cannot be confirmed without DNA. Germline lookup yields CDR1 SGDLS and CDR2 YYNGEE. The CDR3 covers 14 residues. The CDR3 spells CASSELWTGETQYF.

The CDR3 sequence: CASSLSHEQYF. The V and J genes are TRBV7-2 and TRBJ2-7. The CDR3 is 11 amino acids. Germline V lookup: CDR1 SGHTA, CDR2 FQGNSA.

V is TRBV6-2 or TRBV6-3 and J is TRBJ2-2. This CDR3 is built from 14 residues. The germline V gene has CDR1 MNHEY and CDR2 SVGEGT. The CDR3 region is CASSYFLNTGELFF.

This rearrangement joins TRBV21-1 to TRBJ2-7; TCRdb names TRBD1, which stays unverified in the absence of DNA. TRBV21-1 counts as a pseudogene. The CDR3 contains 14 residues. CDR3: CASTGEFSSYEQYF.

The chain has TRBV29-1 and TRBJ2-2. This CDR3 has 11 amino acids. CDR1 and CDR2 from the germline V gene are SQVTM and ANQGSEA. CDR3 region: CSVVSTGELFF.

The chain recombines TRBV29-1 with TRBJ1-5; the D call from TCRdb, TRBD1, cannot be confirmed without DNA. Germline V CDR1 and CDR2: SQVTM, ANQGSEA. This CDR3 region has 15 residues. CDR3 region: CSALHRENSNQPQHF.

This chain connects TRBV7-2 to TRBJ1-2; TCRdb reports TRBD1, a call that lacks DNA to check it against. This CDR3 contains 17 residues. Germline lookup yields CDR1 SGHTA and CDR2 FQGNSA. The CDR3 reads CASSFILLQGADYGYTF.

The CDR3 region is CASSKAAGTLRSNQPQHF. The chain combines TRBV21-1 with TRBJ1-5; TCRdb reports TRBD1, a call that lacks DNA to check it against. TRBV21-1 is a pseudogene. CDR3 length: 18 residues.

The chain has TRBV20-1 and TRBJ2-7; TCRdb selects TRBD2, and the lack of DNA leaves this call unchecked. The germline V gene has CDR1 DFQATT and CDR2 SNEGSKA (reference sequence). This CDR3 is 15 amino acids long. The CDR3 loop is CSAGALAGGPYEQYF.

The chain combines TRBV6-5 with TRBJ2-7; TCRdb outputs TRBD1, but without DNA this stays unchecked. Germline CDR1 is MNHEY and CDR2 is SVGAGI. This CDR3 has 12 amino acids. This CDR3 reads CASSKGHVEQYF.

This chain uses TRBV7-9 with TRBJ1-2; there is no DNA to check the TCRdb D call of TRBD1. The germline V gene encodes CDR1 SEHNR and CDR2 FQNEAQ (reference sequence). The CDR3 length is 15 residues. The CDR3 sequence is CASSSSLRTEDGYTF.

J is TRBJ1-1 and V is TRBV6-2 or TRBV6-3. The CDR3 runs 14 residues. Germline loops: CDR1 MNHEY, CDR2 SVGEGT. The CDR3 region is CASSYYRTNTEAFF.

The chain employs TRBV7-9 and TRBJ2-5; the D gene TCRdb calls, TRBD1, cannot be checked with no DNA. The CDR3 runs to 17 residues. Germline values: CDR1 SEHNR, CDR2 FQNEAQ (reference sequence). The chain's CDR3 is CASSLEQGAQNQETQYF.

The V call is TRBV28, the J call TRBJ2-5; TCRdb indicates TRBD2, and absent DNA this call remains unverified. This CDR3 region has 16 residues. CDR1 MDHEN and CDR2 SYDVKM come from the germline V gene. The CDR3 reads CASSLRLGAHQETQYF.

The rearrangement links TRBV7-3 to TRBJ2-7; TCRdb's assignment of TRBD2 cannot be checked, as there is no DNA. Germline CDR1 reads SGHTA; CDR2 reads FQGTGA. This CDR3 has 18 amino acids. The CDR3 loop reads CASTHVVLPLLYGYEQYF.

The chain combines TRBV23-1 with TRBJ1-2; TCRdb proposes TRBD1, but this gene call is untestable without DNA. TRBV23-1 is an open reading frame whose function is uncertain. The CDR3 consists of 13 residues. Here the CDR3 reads CASKSPGFDGYTF.

This clonotype is deemed medium-sized by its frequency. J is TRBJ2-7 and V is TRBV7-6; as DNA is missing, the TRBD1 call by TCRdb cannot be tested. The CDR3 extends over 14 amino acids. CDR1 and CDR2 (germline): SGHVS, FNYEAQ. The CDR3 protein is CASSLAPGRYEQYF.

V is TRBV5-1 and J is TRBJ1-4; TCRdb names TRBD1, which stays unverified in the absence of DNA. Germline values: CDR1 SGHRS, CDR2 YFSETQ. The length of the CDR3 is 14 residues. CDR3 loop: CASSLTGLGEKLFF.

The V and J genes are TRBV28 and TRBJ2-3; TCRdb reports TRBD1, a call that lacks DNA to check it against. The CDR3 sequence is 15 residues long. Per the germline V gene, CDR1 is MDHEN and CDR2 is SYDVKM. This chain's CDR3 is CASSPTQGEGDTQYF.